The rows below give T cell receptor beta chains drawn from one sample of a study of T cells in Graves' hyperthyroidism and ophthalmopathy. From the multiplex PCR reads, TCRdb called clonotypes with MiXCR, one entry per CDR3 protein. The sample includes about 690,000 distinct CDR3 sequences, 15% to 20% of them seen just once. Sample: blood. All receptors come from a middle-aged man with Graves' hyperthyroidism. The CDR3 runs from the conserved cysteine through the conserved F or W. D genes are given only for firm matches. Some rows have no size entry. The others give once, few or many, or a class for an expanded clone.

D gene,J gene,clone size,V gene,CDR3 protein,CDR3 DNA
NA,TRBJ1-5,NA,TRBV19,CAAGGARGNQPQHF,TGTGCGGCGGGAGGGGCCAGGGGTAATCAGCCCCAGCATTTT
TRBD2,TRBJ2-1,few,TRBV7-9,CAIPRTSGSSNEQFF,TGTGCCATCCCCCGGACTAGCGGGAGTAGTAATGAGCAGTTCTTC
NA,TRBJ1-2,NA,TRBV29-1,CSVVTGNGYTF,TGCAGCGTTGTAACGGGTAATGGCTACACCTTC
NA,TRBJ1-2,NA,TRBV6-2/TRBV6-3,CASSAREGYTF,TGTGCCAGCAGTGCCAGAGAAGGCTACACCTTC
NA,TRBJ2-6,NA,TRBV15,CATSRGNTGANVLTF,TGTGCCACCAGCAGAGGGAATACCGGGGCCAACGTCCTGACTTTC
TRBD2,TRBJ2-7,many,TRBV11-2,CASSLVPPRLSGRYEQYF,TGTGCCAGCAGCTTAGTTCCACCACGACTAAGCGGGAGGTACGAGCAGTACTTC
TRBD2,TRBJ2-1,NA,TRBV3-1,CASSQDLAGFFYNEQFF,TGTGCCAGCAGCCAAGATCTAGCGGGGTTTTTCTACAATGAGCAGTTCTTC
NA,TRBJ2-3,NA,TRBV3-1,CASSQVAGEDTQYF,TGTGCCAGCAGCCAAGTTGCGGGCGAAGATACGCAGTATTTT
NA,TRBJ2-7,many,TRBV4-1,CASSQGLADEQYF,TGCGCCAGCAGCCAGGGTCTCGCAGACGAGCAGTACTTC
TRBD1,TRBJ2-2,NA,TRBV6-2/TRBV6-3,CASTQGAMDTGELFF,TGTGCCAGCACACAGGGGGCAATGGACACCGGGGAGCTGTTTTTT
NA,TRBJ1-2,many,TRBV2,CASSEMRGNYGYTF,TGTGCCAGCAGTGAAATGCGGGGGAACTATGGCTACACCTTC
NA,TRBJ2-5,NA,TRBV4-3,CASSQDRRGADQETQYF,TGCGCCAGCAGCCAAGATCGCCGAGGCGCAGACCAAGAGACCCAGTACTTC
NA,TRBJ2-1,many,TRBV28,CASSTLAGRNNEQFF,TGTGCCAGCAGTACCCTAGCCGGGAGAAACAATGAGCAGTTCTTC
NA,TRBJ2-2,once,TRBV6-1,CASRRGDTGELFF,TGTGCCAGCAGGAGGGGGGATACCGGGGAGCTGTTTTTT
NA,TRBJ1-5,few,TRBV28,CASSSQGDQPQHF,TGTGCCAGCAGTTCCCAGGGAGATCAGCCCCAGCATTTT
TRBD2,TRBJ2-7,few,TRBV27,CASSLLVGGAYEQYF,TGTGCCAGCAGTTTATTAGTCGGGGGGGCCTACGAGCAGTACTTC
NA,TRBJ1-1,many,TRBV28,CASSLGQKAEAFF,TGTGCCAGCAGTTTAGGGCAGAAGGCTGAAGCTTTCTTT